Described below is a single TCR beta chain sequence and its context. The data were obtained in a study of T cells in Graves' hyperthyroidism and ophthalmopathy. CDR3 length: 16 amino acids. V was shortened by 1 base and J by 0 bases, with 10 bases between the two germline ends. Per germline, CDR1 SGHRS and CDR2 YFSETQ. It was RNA transcripts that yielded the amplified TCR beta CDR3 regions. In the first-round RT-PCR of the TCR CDR3, the HTBI primer set was used. TCRdb called the multiplex PCR reads again in MiXCR, with one record for every CDR3 protein. Of just under 750,000 distinct CDR3 sequences in the sample, roughly a third were seen once.

This clonotype originated in a woman between 40 and 55 years old with Graves' hyperthyroidism. The sample consisted of blood. This chain uses TRBV5-1 with TRBJ2-2, with D unresolved. The DNA for the CDR3 is TGCGCCAGCAGCTTGTCCAGGTCCCCGAACACCGGGGAGCTGTTTTTT. Translating it yields CASSLSRSPNTGELFF.